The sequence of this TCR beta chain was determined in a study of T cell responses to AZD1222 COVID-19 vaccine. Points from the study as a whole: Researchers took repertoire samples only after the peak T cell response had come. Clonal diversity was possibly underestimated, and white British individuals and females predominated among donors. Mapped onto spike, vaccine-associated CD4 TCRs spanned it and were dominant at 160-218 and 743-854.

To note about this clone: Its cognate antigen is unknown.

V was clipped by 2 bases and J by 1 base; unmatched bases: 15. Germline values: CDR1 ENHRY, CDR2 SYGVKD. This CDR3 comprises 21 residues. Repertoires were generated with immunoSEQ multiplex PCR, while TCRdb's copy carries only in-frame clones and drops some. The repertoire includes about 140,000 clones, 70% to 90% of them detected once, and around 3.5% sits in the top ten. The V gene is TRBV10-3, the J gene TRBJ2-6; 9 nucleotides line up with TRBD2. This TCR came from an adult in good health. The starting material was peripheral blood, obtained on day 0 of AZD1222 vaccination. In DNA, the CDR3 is TGTGCCATCAGTGAGCCTTCGAAGTTTAGTAGCGGGGGATCTGGGGCCAACGTCCTGACTTTC. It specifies CAISEPSKFSSGGSGANVLTF.